This T cell receptor (beta chain) was captured in a study of response to subunit inactivated influenza vaccine. Whole-study results and caveats: The authors suggested that every seasonal influenza vaccination recruits few new T cells.

TCRdb re-called the RT-PCR reads with MiXCR, one entry per CDR3 protein. The data hold roughly 500,000 distinct CDR3 sequences, with less than 30% observed a single time. Details on this clonotype: As yet, its antigen is unknown.

This CDR3 spans 13 amino acids. The germline V gene encodes CDR1 DFQATT and CDR2 SNEGSKA (reference sequence). The chain is built from TRBV20-1 and TRBJ2-5, with TRBD1 matching over 9 bases. The receptor's source is a man aged 50 or older who received an inactivated influenza vaccine. The sample was CD4+ T cells sorted from PBMCs, taken around 5 days after vaccination. The CDR3 DNA sequence: TGCAGCGGGACAGGGTCTAGGTGGGAGACCCAGTACTTC. Its protein product is CSGTGSRWETQYF.